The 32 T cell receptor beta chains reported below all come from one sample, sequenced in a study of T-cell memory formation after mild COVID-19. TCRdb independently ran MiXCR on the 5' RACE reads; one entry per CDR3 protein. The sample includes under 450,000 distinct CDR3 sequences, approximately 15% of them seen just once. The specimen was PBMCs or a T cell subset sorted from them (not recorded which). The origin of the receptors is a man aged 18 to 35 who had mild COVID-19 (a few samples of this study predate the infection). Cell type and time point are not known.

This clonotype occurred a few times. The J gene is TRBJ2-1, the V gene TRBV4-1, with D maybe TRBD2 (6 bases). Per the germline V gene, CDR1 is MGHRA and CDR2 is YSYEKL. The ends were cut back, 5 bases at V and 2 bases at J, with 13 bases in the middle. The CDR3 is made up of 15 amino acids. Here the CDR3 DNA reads TGCGCCAGCAGCTACCGGGACTCCACCTACAATGAGCAGTTCTTC. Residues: CASSYRDSTYNEQFF.

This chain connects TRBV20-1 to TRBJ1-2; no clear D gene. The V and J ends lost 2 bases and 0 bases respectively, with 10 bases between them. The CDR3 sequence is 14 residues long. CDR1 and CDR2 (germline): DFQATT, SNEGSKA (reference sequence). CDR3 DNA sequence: TGCAGTGCTAGAAGCCGGGAGACTAACTATGGCTACACCTTC. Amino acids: CSARSRETNYGYTF.

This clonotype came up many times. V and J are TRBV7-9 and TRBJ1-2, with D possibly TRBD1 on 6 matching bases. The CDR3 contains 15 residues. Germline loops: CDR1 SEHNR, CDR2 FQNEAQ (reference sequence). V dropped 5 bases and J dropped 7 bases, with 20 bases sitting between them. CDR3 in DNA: TGTGCCAGCAGCAAACAAGGGACACATCGTTTTGGCTACACCTTC. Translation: CASSKQGTHRFGYTF.

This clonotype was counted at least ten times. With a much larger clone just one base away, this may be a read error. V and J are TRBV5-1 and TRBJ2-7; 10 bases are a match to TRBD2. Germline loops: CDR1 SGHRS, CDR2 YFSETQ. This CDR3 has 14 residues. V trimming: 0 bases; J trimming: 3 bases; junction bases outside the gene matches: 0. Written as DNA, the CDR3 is TGCGCCAGCAGCTTGGGGACTAGCGGCTACGAGCAGTACTTC. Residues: CASSLGTSGYEQYF.

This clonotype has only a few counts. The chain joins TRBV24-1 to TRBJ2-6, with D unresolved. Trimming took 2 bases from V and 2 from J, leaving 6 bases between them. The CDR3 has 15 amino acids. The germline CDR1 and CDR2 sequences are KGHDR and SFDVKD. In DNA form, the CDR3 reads TGTGCCACCAGTGATTCGGCAGCTGGGGCCAACGTCCTGACTTTC. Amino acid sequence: CATSDSAAGANVLTF.

The CDR3: CATSDPRTGDNEQFF. DNA of the CDR3: TGTGCCACCAGTGATCCAAGGACAGGGGACAATGAGCAGTTCTTC. V gene TRBV24-1 combines with J gene TRBJ2-1; 9 bases align to TRBD1. The CDR3 contains 15 residues. Germline V gives CDR1 KGHDR, CDR2 SFDVKD. J gave up 5 bases and V 3 bases, and 4 bases lay outside the gene matches.

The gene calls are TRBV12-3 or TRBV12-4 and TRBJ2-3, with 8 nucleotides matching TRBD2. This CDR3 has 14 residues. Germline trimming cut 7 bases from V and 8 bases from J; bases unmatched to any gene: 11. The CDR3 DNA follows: TGTGCCAGCAAGGAGCGGGGGTTCAGTGGTACGCAGTATTTT. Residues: CASKERGFSGTQYF.

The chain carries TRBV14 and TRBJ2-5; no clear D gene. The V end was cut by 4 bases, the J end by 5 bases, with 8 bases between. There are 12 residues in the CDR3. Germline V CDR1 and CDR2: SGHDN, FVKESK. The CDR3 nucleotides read TGTGCCAGCAGCCGACCATGGGAGACCCAGTACTTC. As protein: CASSRPWETQYF.

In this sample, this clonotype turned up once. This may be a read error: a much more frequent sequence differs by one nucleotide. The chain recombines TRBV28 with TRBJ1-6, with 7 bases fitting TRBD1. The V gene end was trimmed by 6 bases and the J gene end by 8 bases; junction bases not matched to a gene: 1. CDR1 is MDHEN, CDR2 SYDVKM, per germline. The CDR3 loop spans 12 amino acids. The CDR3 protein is CASRQGDSPLHF. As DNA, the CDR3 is TGTGCCAGCAGGCAGGGGGATTCACCCCTCCACTTT.

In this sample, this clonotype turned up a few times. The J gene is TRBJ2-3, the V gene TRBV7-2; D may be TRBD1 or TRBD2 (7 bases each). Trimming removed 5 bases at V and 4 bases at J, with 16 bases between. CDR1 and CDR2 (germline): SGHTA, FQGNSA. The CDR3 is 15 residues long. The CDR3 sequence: CASSPWTRGPDTQYF. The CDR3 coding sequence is TGTGCCAGCAGCCCCTGGACTAGGGGGCCAGATACGCAGTATTTT.

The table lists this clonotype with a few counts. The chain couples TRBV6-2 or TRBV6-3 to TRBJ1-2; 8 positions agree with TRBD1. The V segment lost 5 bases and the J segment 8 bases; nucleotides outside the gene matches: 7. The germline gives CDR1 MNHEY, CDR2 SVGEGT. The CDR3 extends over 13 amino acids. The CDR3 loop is CASSRSGTGGYTF. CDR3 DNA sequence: TGTGCCAGCAGTCGGTCGGGGACAGGAGGCTACACCTTC.

CDR3 DNA sequence: TGCGCCAGCAGCCATGATGTCCCCGCCGGGACAGGAAATGAGCAGTTCTTC. Its protein product is CASSHDVPAGTGNEQFF. This rearrangement joins TRBV4-1 to TRBJ2-1, with 8 bases lining up with TRBD1. This CDR3 spans 17 amino acids. The germline V gene has CDR1 MGHRA and CDR2 YSYEKL. Trimming took 3 bases from V and 7 from J; bases not matched to a gene: 14.

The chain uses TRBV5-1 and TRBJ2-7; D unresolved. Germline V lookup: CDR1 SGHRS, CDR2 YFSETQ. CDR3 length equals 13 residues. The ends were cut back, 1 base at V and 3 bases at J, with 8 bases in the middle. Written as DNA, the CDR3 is TGCGCCAGCAGCTTGTCTCCAGTCTACGAGCAGTACTTC. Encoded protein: CASSLSPVYEQYF.

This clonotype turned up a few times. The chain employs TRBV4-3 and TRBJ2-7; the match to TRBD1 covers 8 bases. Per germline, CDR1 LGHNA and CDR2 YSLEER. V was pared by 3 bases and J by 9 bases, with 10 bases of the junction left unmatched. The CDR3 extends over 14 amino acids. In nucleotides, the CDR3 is TGCGCCAGCAGCCAGGGAAGGACAGGGCTGACGCAGTACTTC. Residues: CASSQGRTGLTQYF.

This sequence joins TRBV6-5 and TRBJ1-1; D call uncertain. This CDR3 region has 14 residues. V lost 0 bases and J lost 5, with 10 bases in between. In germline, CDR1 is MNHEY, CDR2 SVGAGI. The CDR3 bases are TGTGCCAGCAGTTACTCTTCGCGGGGTACTGAAGCTTTCTTT. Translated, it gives CASSYSSRGTEAFF.

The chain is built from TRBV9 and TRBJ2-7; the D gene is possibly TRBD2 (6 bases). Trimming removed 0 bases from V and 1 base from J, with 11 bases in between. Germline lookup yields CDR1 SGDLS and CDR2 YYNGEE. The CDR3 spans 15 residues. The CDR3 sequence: CASSVGGTQSYEQYF. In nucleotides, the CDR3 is TGTGCCAGCAGCGTAGGTGGGACTCAGTCCTACGAGCAGTACTTC.

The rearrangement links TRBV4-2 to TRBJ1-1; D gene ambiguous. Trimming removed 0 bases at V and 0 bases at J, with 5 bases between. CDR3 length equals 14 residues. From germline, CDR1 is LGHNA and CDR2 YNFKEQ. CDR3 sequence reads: CASSQDSLNTEAFF. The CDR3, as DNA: TGTGCCAGCAGCCAAGACAGCTTGAACACTGAAGCTTTCTTT.

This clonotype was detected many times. The CDR3 nucleotides read TGCGCCAGCAGCTTGGGGCCGACCCAAGAGACCCAGTACTTC. Residues: CASSLGPTQETQYF. The J gene is TRBJ2-5, the V gene TRBV5-1; no clear D. The CDR3 has 14 residues. V shed 0 bases and J shed 1 base, with 7 bases lying between them. Germline assignment: CDR1 SGHRS and CDR2 YFSETQ.

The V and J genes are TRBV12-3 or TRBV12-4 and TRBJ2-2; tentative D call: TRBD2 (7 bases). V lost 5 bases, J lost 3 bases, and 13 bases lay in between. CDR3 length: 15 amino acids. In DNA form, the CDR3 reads TGTGCCAGCAGTGCCCTCGGGGGGCACACCGGGGAGCTGTTTTTT. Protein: CASSALGGHTGELFF.

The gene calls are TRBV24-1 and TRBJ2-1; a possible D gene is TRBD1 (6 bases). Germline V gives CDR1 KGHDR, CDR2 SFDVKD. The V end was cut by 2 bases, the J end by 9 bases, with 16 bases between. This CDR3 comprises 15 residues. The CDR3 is CATSDSAAGDVEQFF. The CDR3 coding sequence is TGTGCCACCAGTGATTCAGCCGCAGGGGACGTTGAGCAGTTCTTC.

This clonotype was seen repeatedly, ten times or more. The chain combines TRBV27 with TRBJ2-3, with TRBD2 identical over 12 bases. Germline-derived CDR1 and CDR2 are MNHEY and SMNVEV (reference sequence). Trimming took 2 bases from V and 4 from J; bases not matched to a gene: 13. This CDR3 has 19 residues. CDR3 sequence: CASSLRLAGARVAPDTQYF. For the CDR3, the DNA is TGTGCCAGCAGTTTAAGACTAGCGGGGGCGAGAGTAGCCCCAGATACGCAGTATTTT.

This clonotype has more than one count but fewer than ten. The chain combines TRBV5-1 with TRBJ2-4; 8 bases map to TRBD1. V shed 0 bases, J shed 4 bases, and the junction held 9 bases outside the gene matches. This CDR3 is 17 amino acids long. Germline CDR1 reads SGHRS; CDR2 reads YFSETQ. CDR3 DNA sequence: TGCGCCAGCAGCTTGGAGTCTTTGCGACAGGGGAAAAACATTCAGTACTTC. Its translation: CASSLESLRQGKNIQYF.

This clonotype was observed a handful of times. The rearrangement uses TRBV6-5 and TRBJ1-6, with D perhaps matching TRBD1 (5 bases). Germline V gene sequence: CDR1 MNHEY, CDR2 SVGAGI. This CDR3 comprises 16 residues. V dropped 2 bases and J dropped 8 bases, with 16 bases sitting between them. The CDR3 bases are TGTGCCAGCAGTTACGGGTCTGTCAGGGTTGATTCACCCCTCCACTTT. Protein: CASSYGSVRVDSPLHF.

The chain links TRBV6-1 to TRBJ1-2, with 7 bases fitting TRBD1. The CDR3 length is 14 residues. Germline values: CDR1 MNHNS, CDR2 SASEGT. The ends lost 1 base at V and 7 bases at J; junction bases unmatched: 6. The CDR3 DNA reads TGTGCCAGCAGTGAAGAGGCAGGGGGGCCTGGCTACACCTTC. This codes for CASSEEAGGPGYTF.

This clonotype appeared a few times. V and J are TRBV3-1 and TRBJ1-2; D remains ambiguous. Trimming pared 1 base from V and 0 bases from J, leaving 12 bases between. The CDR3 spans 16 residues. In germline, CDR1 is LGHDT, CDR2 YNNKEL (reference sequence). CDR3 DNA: TGTGCCAGCAGCCAAGGGTGGTTTCAAGCTAACTATGGCTACACCTTC. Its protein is CASSQGWFQANYGYTF.

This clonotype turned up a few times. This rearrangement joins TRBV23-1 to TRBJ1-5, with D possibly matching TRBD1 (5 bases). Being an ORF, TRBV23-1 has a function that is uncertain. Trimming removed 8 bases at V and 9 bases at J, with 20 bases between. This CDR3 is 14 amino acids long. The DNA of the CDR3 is TGCGCCAGCGTCGGGAAGGGGCCCGGTCGGCCCCAGCATTTT. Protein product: CASVGKGPGRPQHF.

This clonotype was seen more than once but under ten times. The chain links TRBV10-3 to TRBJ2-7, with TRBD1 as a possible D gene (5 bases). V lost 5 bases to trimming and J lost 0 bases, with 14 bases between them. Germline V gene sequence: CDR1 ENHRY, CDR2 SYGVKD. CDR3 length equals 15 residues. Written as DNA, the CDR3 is TGTGCCATCAGTAGGACATCGGACAACTCCTACGAGCAGTACTTC. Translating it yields CAISRTSDNSYEQYF.

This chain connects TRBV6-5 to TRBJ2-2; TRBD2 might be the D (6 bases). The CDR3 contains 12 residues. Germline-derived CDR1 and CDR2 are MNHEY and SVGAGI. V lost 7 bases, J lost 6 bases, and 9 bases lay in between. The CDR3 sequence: CASKEGSGELFF. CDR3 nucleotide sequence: TGTGCCAGCAAGGAGGGGTCCGGGGAGCTGTTTTTT.

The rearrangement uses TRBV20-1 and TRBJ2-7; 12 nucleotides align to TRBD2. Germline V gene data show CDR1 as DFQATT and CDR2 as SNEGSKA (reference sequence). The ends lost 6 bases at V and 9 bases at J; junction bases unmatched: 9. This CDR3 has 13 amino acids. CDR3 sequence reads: CSATTSGGFTQYF. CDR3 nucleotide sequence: TGCAGTGCAACGACTAGCGGGGGATTCACGCAGTACTTC.

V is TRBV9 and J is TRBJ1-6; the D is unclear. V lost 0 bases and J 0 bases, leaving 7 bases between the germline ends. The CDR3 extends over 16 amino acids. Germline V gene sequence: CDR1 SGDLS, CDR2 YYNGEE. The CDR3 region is CASSVAPSSYNSPLHF. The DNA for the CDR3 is TGTGCCAGCAGCGTAGCCCCCAGCTCCTATAATTCACCCCTCCACTTT.

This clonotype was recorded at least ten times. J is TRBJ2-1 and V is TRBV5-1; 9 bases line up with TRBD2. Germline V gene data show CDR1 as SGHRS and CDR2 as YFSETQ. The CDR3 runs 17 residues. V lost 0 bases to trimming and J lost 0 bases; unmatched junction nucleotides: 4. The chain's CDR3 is CASSLERGAGSYNEQFF. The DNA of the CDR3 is TGCGCCAGCAGCTTGGAGCGGGGGGCCGGCTCCTACAATGAGCAGTTCTTC.

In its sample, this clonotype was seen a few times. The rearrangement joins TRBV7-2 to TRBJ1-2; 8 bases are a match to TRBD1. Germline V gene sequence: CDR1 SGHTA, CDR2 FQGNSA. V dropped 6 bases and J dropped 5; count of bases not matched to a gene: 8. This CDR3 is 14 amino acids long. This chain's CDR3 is CASSSDRVGYGYTF. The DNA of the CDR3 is TGTGCCAGCAGTTCGGACAGGGTGGGATATGGCTACACCTTC. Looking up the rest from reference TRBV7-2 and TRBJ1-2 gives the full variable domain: GAGVSQSPSNKVTEKGKDVELRCDPISGHTALYWYRQSLGQGLEFLIYFQGNSAPDKSGLPSDRFSAERTGGSVSTLTIQRTQQEDSAVYLCASSSDRVGYGYTFGSGTRLTVV.